These 18 T cell receptor beta chains share one sample of origin, sequenced in a study of blood T cell repertoires in COVID-19. Profiling relied on immunoSEQ multiplex PCR, and the TCRdb table lists in-frame clones only, not all of them. Of over 200,000 clones listed, roughly four fifths are singletons. Sequenced input: PBMCs or T cells enriched from blood (not recorded which). The receptors here all came from a man aged 55-75 years who had recovered from COVID-19.

In the case of this clone: One end of the junction fails to match germline, which may point to a read error. CDR3 DNA sequence: TGTGCCAGCAGCTCAAGAAACACCGAAGCTTTCTTT. Amino acids: CASSSRNTEAFF. The gene calls are TRBV11-3 and TRBJ1-1; D not resolved. The CDR3 extends over 12 amino acids. CDR1 is SGHNT, CDR2 YENEEA, per germline.

The chain combines TRBV10-1 with TRBJ2-3; D is uncertain. The germline V gene encodes CDR1 WNHNN and CDR2 SYGVQD (reference sequence). Trimming took off 0 bases at V and 0 bases at J, with 7 bases between the two ends. The CDR3 is made up of 15 amino acids. In DNA, the CDR3 is TGCGCCAGCAGTGAGTCCATAGATAGCACAGATACGCAGTATTTT. Amino acid sequence: CASSESIDSTDTQYF.

The chain employs TRBV6-5 and TRBJ2-7, with 7 positions matching TRBD1. Germline loops: CDR1 MNHEY, CDR2 SVGAGI. With V trimmed by 6 bases and J by 2 bases, 7 bases remained unmatched. CDR3 length: 14 amino acids. As DNA, the CDR3 is TGTGCCAGCAGCAAAACCGGGACAGCCTACGAGCAGTACTTC. Translation gives CASSKTGTAYEQYF.

In its sample, this clone was seen once. This sequence joins TRBV4-3 and TRBJ1-1, with 7 bases identical to TRBD1. V was pared by 1 base and J by 8 bases, with 4 bases of the junction left unmatched. The germline V gene encodes CDR1 LGHNA and CDR2 YSLEER. The CDR3 totals 13 residues. The DNA for the CDR3 is TGCGCCAGCAGCCAAGCTTCGGACAGGGAAGCTTTCTTT. Protein sequence: CASSQASDREAFF.

CDR3 sequence reads: CASSPGQGLSGANVLTF. Written as DNA, the CDR3 is TGCGCCAGCAGCCCGGGACAGGGCCTCTCTGGGGCCAACGTCCTGACTTTC. V is TRBV5-1 and J is TRBJ2-6, with TRBD1 identical over 9 bases. The CDR3 spans 17 residues. Germline trimming cut 4 bases from V and 0 bases from J; bases unmatched to any gene: 5. Germline assignment: CDR1 SGHRS and CDR2 YFSETQ.

The V and J genes are TRBV10-1 and TRBJ2-7, with TRBD1 matching 7 bases. Germline V CDR1 and CDR2: WNHNN, SYGVQD (reference sequence). The V segment lost 0 bases and the J segment 12 bases; nucleotides outside the gene matches: 8. The CDR3 contains 13 residues. The CDR3 loop reads CASSESGVDRRYF. The CDR3 DNA is TGCGCCAGCAGTGAGTCGGGAGTGGACAGGAGGTACTTC.

The J gene is TRBJ1-2, the V gene TRBV10-1, with 11 nucleotides matching TRBD1. The ends lost 5 bases at V and 4 bases at J; junction bases unmatched: 6. CDR3 length: 15 amino acids. Per the germline V gene, CDR1 is WNHNN and CDR2 is SYGVQD (reference sequence). The DNA for the CDR3 is TGCGCCAGCAGTTATCGGGACAGGGGGATCTATGGCTACACCTTC. It codes for CASSYRDRGIYGYTF.

The chain has TRBV3-1 (or the pseudogene TRBV3-2) and TRBJ1-1; D is unresolved. The CDR3 runs 13 residues. V was shortened by 4 bases and J by 2 bases, with 8 bases between the two germline ends. Germline CDR1 LGHDT, CDR2 YNNKEL (reference sequence). The CDR3 bases are TGTGCCAGCAGCCTCGGGGAAAACACTGAAGCTTTCTTT. Protein sequence: CASSLGENTEAFF.

The J gene is TRBJ2-5, the V gene TRBV5-1; D may be TRBD1 (5 bases). V lost 5 bases to trimming and J lost 0 bases, with 5 bases between them. The CDR3 has 12 residues. Germline CDR1 reads SGHRS; CDR2 reads YFSETQ. CDR3 sequence: CASRDNQETQYF. CDR3 DNA sequence: TGCGCCAGCAGGGACAACCAAGAGACCCAGTACTTC. The full variable domain, completed using reference TRBV5-1 and TRBJ2-5, is KAGVTQTPRYLIKTRGQQVTLSCSPISGHRSVSWYQQTPGQGLQFLFEYFSETQRNKGNFPGRFSGRQFSNSRSEMNVSTLELGDSALYLCASRDNQETQYFGPGTRLLVL.

This clone was observed once. The rearrangement uses TRBV4-2 and TRBJ2-1; 8 nucleotides agree with TRBD2. The germline V gene encodes CDR1 LGHNA and CDR2 YNFKEQ. V was pared by 4 bases and J by 7 bases, with 0 bases of the junction left unmatched. The CDR3 is 12 residues long. In DNA form, the CDR3 reads TGTGCCAGCAGCCCGGGGGGGAATGAGCAGTTCTTC. Its translation: CASSPGGNEQFF.

The chain recombines TRBV18 with TRBJ1-3; tentatively, D is TRBD1 (6 bases). This CDR3 has 15 residues. Germline V CDR1 and CDR2: KGHSH, LQKENI. V dropped 0 bases and J dropped 2 bases, with 8 bases sitting between them. CDR3 amino acids: CASSPPTGTGNTIYF. CDR3 coding DNA: TGTGCCAGCTCACCACCCACAGGGACTGGAAACACCATATATTTT.

V gene TRBV7-9 combines with J gene TRBJ2-1; D is ambiguous. Germline V lookup: CDR1 SEHNR, CDR2 FQNEAQ (reference sequence). Deletions cut 1 base from V and 2 bases from J, with 6 bases between. The CDR3 is 14 residues long. The DNA for the CDR3 is TGTGCCAGCAGCTTAGTTTCTACCTACAATGAGCAGTTCTTC. Its translation is CASSLVSTYNEQFF. The full variable domain, in which reference TRBV7-9 and TRBJ2-1 provide the parts outside the CDR3, is DTGVSQNPRHKITKRGQNVTFRCDPISEHNRLYWYRQTLGQGPEFLTYFQNEAQLEKSRLLSDRFSAERPKGSFSTLEIQRTEQGDSAMYLCASSLVSTYNEQFFGPGTRLTVL.

The J gene is TRBJ2-1, the V gene TRBV9, with 11 positions matching TRBD2. V gave up 3 bases and J gave up 4 bases; unmatched junction bases: 3. This CDR3 comprises 15 residues. In germline, CDR1 is SGDLS, CDR2 YYNGEE. CDR3 amino acids: CASSATSGEYNEQFF. The CDR3 bases are TGTGCCAGCAGCGCGACTAGCGGGGAATACAATGAGCAGTTCTTC.

This chain links TRBV18 with TRBJ1-6, with a possible D match to TRBD1 (6 bases). Per the germline V gene, CDR1 is KGHSH and CDR2 is LQKENI. The V end lost 3 bases, the J end lost 3 bases, and 12 bases lay between the germline ends. This CDR3 is built from 16 residues. The CDR3 DNA is TGTGCCAGCTCACCGGGGGGGCCTAGCTATAATTCACCCCTCCACTTT. Its protein is CASSPGGPSYNSPLHF.

The genes are TRBV6-5 and TRBJ1-2, with 7 bases matching TRBD1. Per germline, CDR1 MNHEY and CDR2 SVGAGI. The CDR3 sequence is 13 residues long. V lost 6 bases to trimming and J lost 8 bases; unmatched junction nucleotides: 9. CDR3 DNA: TGTGCCAGCAGACACAAACAGGGGATCGGCTACACCTTC. Residues: CASRHKQGIGYTF.

V is TRBV3-1 (or the pseudogene TRBV3-2) and J is TRBJ1-2; perhaps TRBD1 as D (6 bases). The CDR3 loop spans 15 amino acids. Germline-derived CDR1 and CDR2 are LGHDT and YNNKEL (reference sequence). V lost 0 bases and J lost 7, with 15 bases in between. This chain's CDR3 is CASSQDPGTSSGYTF. The CDR3 nucleotides read TGTGCCAGCAGCCAAGATCCTGGGACAAGTAGTGGCTACACCTTC.

This clone was counted only a few times. CDR3 sequence (DNA): TGCGCCAGCAGGACAGGGATATCTGGAAACACCATATATTTT. Protein product: CASRTGISGNTIYF. The chain uses TRBV5-1 and TRBJ1-3, with 7 bases matching TRBD1. Germline V lookup: CDR1 SGHRS, CDR2 YFSETQ. The CDR3 is made up of 14 amino acids. With 5 bases clipped from V and 1 base from J, the junction kept 3 bases outside the gene matches.

Comment on this clone: One end of the junction does not line up with germline, which may come from a read error. The chain couples TRBV7-7 to TRBJ2-3, with TRBD1 as a possible D gene (6 bases). Germline V gene sequence: CDR1 SSHAT, CDR2 FNYEAQ (reference sequence). CDR3 length: 15 amino acids. The CDR3 DNA reads as TGTGCTAGCAGCTACGGGCAGGGGCCGACAGATACGCAGTATTTT. It specifies CASSYGQGPTDTQYF.